The 22 T cell receptor beta chains listed next were all sequenced from one sample in a study of blood T cells in healthy people across ages. The use of a sample-barcoded 5' primer and a J-beta primer mix characterized a second PCR of about 6 to 11 cycles. From the 5' RACE reads, TCRdb called clonotypes with MiXCR, one entry per CDR3 protein. The top ten clones hold roughly an eighth of a sample with roughly 900,000 distinct CDR3 sequences, roughly 48% of them seen once. Input material: blood. These TCRs come from a man aged 30 to 45 in good health.

The CDR3 protein is CASSLVGRLDEQYF. CDR3 DNA: TGTGCCAGCAGTTTGGTAGGCAGATTGGACGAGCAGTACTTC. The V gene is TRBV12-3 or TRBV12-4, the J gene TRBJ2-7; D is unclear. CDR3 length: 14 residues. V dropped 3 bases and J dropped 5 bases, with 14 bases sitting between them.

This clonotype was seen a few times. The chain employs TRBV29-1 and TRBJ2-7; 9 bases map to TRBD2. Near its end, the DNA agrees better with TRBJ2-5, so the J call may be wrong. This CDR3 is built from 12 residues. CDR1 is SQVTM and CDR2 is ANQGSEA in the germline V gene. CDR3 in DNA: TGCAGCGTTGGACTAGCGGTGGGGACCCAGTACTTC. Translating gives CSVGLAVGTQYF.

The sample holds a few counts of this clonotype. CDR3 sequence: CSGALGQNTEAFF. In nucleotides, the CDR3 is TGCAGCGGGGCTCTGGGACAAAACACTGAAGCTTTCTTT. The chain is built from TRBV29-1 and TRBJ1-1; weak D call: TRBD1 (6 bases). This CDR3 comprises 13 residues. The germline V gene has CDR1 SQVTM and CDR2 ANQGSEA. Trimming left V 7 bases short and J 2 bases short, with 14 bases between.

This sequence joins TRBV10-1 and TRBJ1-1; D is perhaps TRBD1 (6 bases). Germline loops: CDR1 WNHNN, CDR2 SYGVQD (reference sequence). The CDR3 has 14 residues. The germline V and J ends were trimmed by 2 bases and 1 base, with 8 bases remaining between them. The CDR3 DNA reads as TGCGCCAGCAGTGAGGGACAGACGAACACTGAAGCTTTCTTT. Its protein product is CASSEGQTNTEAFF.

V and J are TRBV9 and TRBJ2-3, with D possibly TRBD2 on 6 matching bases. The germline V gene has CDR1 SGDLS and CDR2 YYNGEE. The CDR3 has 14 residues. V gave up 4 bases and J gave up 5 bases, with 14 bases separating them. The DNA of the CDR3 is TGTGCCAGCAGCCCACGGACTATGATAGATACGCAGTATTTT. Protein product: CASSPRTMIDTQYF.

The chain has TRBV5-6 and TRBJ1-1; weak D call: TRBD1 (5 bases). Germline CDR1 is SGHDT and CDR2 is YYEEEE. Trimming removed 6 bases at V and 11 bases at J, with 14 bases between. This CDR3 is built from 11 residues. The CDR3 bases are TGTGCCAGCAACCAGGGCCTTGAGGCTTTCTTT. This gives the protein CASNQGLEAFF. The complete variable domain, with remaining parts taken from reference TRBV5-6 and TRBJ1-1, reads DAGVTQSPTHLIKTRGQQVTLRCSPKSGHDTVSWYQQALGQGPQFIFQYYEEEERQRGNFPDRFSGHQFPNYSSELNVNALLLGDSALYLCASNQGLEAFFGQGTRLTVV.

The rearrangement links TRBV29-1 to TRBJ1-2; D is perhaps TRBD1 (6 bases). Germline-derived CDR1 and CDR2 are SQVTM and ANQGSEA. Trimming took off 3 bases at V and 4 bases at J, with 12 bases between the two ends. This CDR3 contains 13 residues. In DNA, the CDR3 is TGCAGCGTTGAGGGCGGGGGCTCCTATGGCTACACCTTC. This codes for CSVEGGGSYGYTF.

The table lists this clonotype with a count of one. The V and J genes are TRBV5-1 and TRBJ2-7, with D unresolved. Looked up from germline, CDR1 is SGHRS and CDR2 is YFSETQ. Trimming left V 2 bases short and J 1 base short, with 7 bases between. There are 13 residues in the CDR3. The CDR3 reads CASSFVGSYEQYF. The CDR3, as DNA: TGCGCCAGCAGCTTCGTCGGTTCCTACGAGCAGTACTTC.

V usage is TRBV5-1 and J usage is TRBJ2-1; D perhaps matches TRBD2 (5 bases). The length of the CDR3 is 10 residues. The germline gives CDR1 SGHRS, CDR2 YFSETQ. Written as DNA, the CDR3 is TGCGTCGGCCTCGGGGATGAGCAGTTCTTC. Protein: CVGLGDEQFF. The variable domain in full, completed from reference TRBV5-1 and TRBJ2-1, reads KAGVTQTPRYLIKTRGQQVTLSCSPISGHRSVSWYQQTPGQGLQFLFEYFSETQRNKGNFPGRFSGRQFSNSRSEMNVSTLELGDSALYLCVGLGDEQFFGPGTRLTVL.

The CDR3 loop is CASSLSGGGNNEQYF. DNA of the CDR3: TGTGCCAGCAGCCTTTCCGGGGGTGGAAACAATGAGCAGTACTTC. The chain carries TRBV6-4 and TRBJ2-7, with a tentative D call TRBD2 (6 bases). Germline loops: CDR1 MRHNA, CDR2 SNTAGT. The V gene lost 6 bases and the J gene lost 7 bases, with 22 bases spanning the gap. CDR3 length: 15 amino acids.

CDR3 sequence (DNA): TGCAGCGTTGTTAGACAGGGAACAGGGGCCAACGTCCTGACTTTC. Encoded protein: CSVVRQGTGANVLTF. This rearrangement joins TRBV29-1 to TRBJ2-6; 7 bases are a match to TRBD1. The junction had 7 bases not matched to a gene; V was cut back by 4 bases and J by 4 bases. The V gene's germline CDR1 is SQVTM and CDR2 ANQGSEA. The CDR3 contains 15 residues.

In its sample, this clonotype was seen a few times. The gene calls are TRBV20-1 and TRBJ2-3; 7 positions agree with TRBD2. This CDR3 is built from 17 residues. Per germline, CDR1 DFQATT and CDR2 SNEGSKA (reference sequence). The junction had 15 bases not matched to a gene; V was cut back by 6 bases and J by 0 bases. CDR3 loop: CSALMGSSGTSTDTQYF. In DNA, the CDR3 is TGCAGTGCCTTAATGGGCTCTAGCGGAACTAGCACAGATACGCAGTATTTT.

The chain combines TRBV2 with TRBJ2-5, with TRBD1 matching over 10 bases. The length of the CDR3 is 15 residues. V lost 10 bases, J lost 1 base, and 9 bases stayed unmatched. Germline V CDR1 and CDR2: SNHLY, FYNNEI. The CDR3 loop reads CATGPGQGFQETQYF. CDR3 DNA: TGTGCCACCGGACCGGGACAGGGGTTCCAAGAGACCCAGTACTTC.

This clonotype was counted between two and nine times. The J gene is TRBJ2-7, the V gene TRBV6-1, with 10 bases aligning to TRBD1. Trimming cost V 5 bases and J 7 bases; bases outside gene matches: 20. Germline-derived CDR1 and CDR2 are MNHNS and SASEGT. The CDR3 is made up of 18 amino acids. The CDR3 loop is CASSQRQTGGLRSNEQYF. The CDR3 bases are TGTGCCAGCAGTCAACGACAGACAGGGGGCTTGCGTTCCAATGAGCAGTACTTC.

The chain employs TRBV27 and TRBJ2-5, with D possibly matching TRBD1 (6 bases). The tail of the sequence fits TRBJ2-7 better, so the J call may be wrong. CDR3 length equals 13 residues. CDR1 is MNHEY, CDR2 SMNVEV, per germline (reference sequence). CDR3 sequence: CASSYRVDHEQYF. The CDR3 DNA is TGTGCCAGCAGTTACAGGGTAGACCACGAGCAGTACTTC.

This clonotype was observed a few times. The gene calls are TRBV2 and TRBJ2-3; TRBD1 aligns across 11 bases. After removal of 6 bases from V and 4 bases from J, the junction contained 9 bases not matched to a gene. CDR1 is SNHLY and CDR2 is FYNNEI in the germline V gene. The CDR3 runs 16 residues. CDR3 bases: TGTGCCAGCAGGCCCCTGGACAGGGGGCTTGCAGATACGCAGTATTTT. Translated, it gives CASRPLDRGLADTQYF.

This chain links TRBV6-5 with TRBJ1-1; no firm D call. Germline loops: CDR1 MNHEY, CDR2 SVGAGI. The CDR3 is made up of 14 amino acids. Trimming left V 2 bases short and J 6 bases short, with 13 bases between. The CDR3 region is CASSYGSHRAEAFF. CDR3 bases: TGTGCCAGCAGTTACGGGTCCCACCGGGCTGAAGCTTTCTTT.

V and J are TRBV20-1 and TRBJ1-1; D not certain. V was clipped by 0 bases and J by 1 base, with 9 bases between them. Germline lookup yields CDR1 DFQATT and CDR2 SNEGSKA (reference sequence). This CDR3 region has 14 residues. The CDR3 here is CSARDWASNTEAFF. In DNA form, the CDR3 reads TGCAGTGCTAGAGATTGGGCGTCGAACACTGAAGCTTTCTTT.

This clonotype was recorded a few times. The V gene is TRBV4-1, the J gene TRBJ1-1, with 9 nucleotides matching TRBD1. The CDR3 sequence is 16 residues long. CDR1 is MGHRA and CDR2 is YSYEKL in the germline V gene. The ends lost 0 bases at V and 7 bases at J; junction bases unmatched: 9. The CDR3 DNA sequence: TGCGCCAGCAGCCAAGAAAGGCTACAGGGGGCCAATGAAGCTTTCTTT. This sequence encodes CASSQERLQGANEAFF.

This clonotype was seen a handful of times. This chain joins TRBV10-3 and TRBJ2-5; TRBD2 is a possible D gene (5 bases). Germline CDR1 and CDR2: ENHRY and SYGVKD. The CDR3 loop spans 12 amino acids. V was clipped by 2 bases and J by 5 bases, with 6 bases between them. CDR3 sequence (DNA): TGTGCCATCAGTGAGGCGGGTGAGACCCAGTACTTC. Translating it yields CAISEAGETQYF.

This clonotype showed up just a few times. V is TRBV28 and J is TRBJ1-2, with 7 positions matching TRBD1. This CDR3 is built from 13 residues. Germline V gives CDR1 MDHEN, CDR2 SYDVKM. The trim removed 5 bases at V and 4 bases at J, leaving 4 bases unmatched. For the CDR3, the DNA is TGTGCCAGCAGTGAAGGGACAGTCTATGGCTACACCTTC. Translated: CASSEGTVYGYTF.

V and J are TRBV5-1 and TRBJ2-7, with D unresolved. Germline V gene sequence: CDR1 SGHRS, CDR2 YFSETQ. Trimming stripped 0 bases from V and 0 bases from J, with 19 bases between. This CDR3 has 18 amino acids. The DNA of the CDR3 is TGCGCCAGCAGCTTGGTGTCCAAGTGGGTGGGGTCCTCCTACGAGCAGTACTTC. Translated: CASSLVSKWVGSSYEQYF.